The clone carrying this T cell receptor (beta chain) was recorded many times. The antigen is undetermined. The CDR3 runs to 13 residues. V shed 6 bases and J shed 5 bases, with 16 bases lying between them. In germline, CDR1 is DFQATT, CDR2 SNEGSKA (reference sequence). The sample comes from a study of CD8 T cells in ankylosing spondylitis. As the method for making TCR beta libraries, quantitative 5'-RACE with molecular barcodes was used. In TCRdb, the 5' RACE reads were re-called with MiXCR into one record per CDR3 protein. The sample lists about 160,000 distinct CDR3 sequences; 15% to 20% were seen once. General study points: Matched ankylosing spondylitis synovial fluid reportedly contained a significantly enriched population of disease-linked clones. Disease-linked clones, CD8+, were relatively rare in peripheral blood. Characteristic, it appeared, of ankylosing spondylitis blood was a TCR beta motif of fewer than 10 highly homologous variants.

The TCR was taken from a male donor with ankylosing spondylitis or in good health (not recorded which). This sequence joins TRBV20-1 and TRBJ2-5; perhaps TRBD1 as D (5 bases). Sequenced input: blood, either unsorted or a sorted T cell fraction (not recorded which). In DNA form, the CDR3 reads TGCAGTGCAAAGACGGCAGGGAAGGAGACCCAGTACTTC. Amino acids: CSAKTAGKETQYF.